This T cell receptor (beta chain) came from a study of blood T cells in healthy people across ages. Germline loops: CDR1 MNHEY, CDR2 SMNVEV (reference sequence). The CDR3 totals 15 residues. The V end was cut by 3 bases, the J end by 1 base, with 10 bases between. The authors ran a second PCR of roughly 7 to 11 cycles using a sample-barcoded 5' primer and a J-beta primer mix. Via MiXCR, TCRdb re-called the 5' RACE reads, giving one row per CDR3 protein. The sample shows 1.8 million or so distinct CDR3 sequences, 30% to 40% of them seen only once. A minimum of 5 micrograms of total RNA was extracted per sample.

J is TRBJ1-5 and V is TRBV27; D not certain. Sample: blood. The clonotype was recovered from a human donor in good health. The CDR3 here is CASSFSAGSNQPQHF. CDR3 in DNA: TGTGCCAGCAGTTTTAGCGCAGGAAGCAATCAGCCCCAGCATTTT.